These 20 T cell receptor beta chains originate from one sample sequenced in a study of identical twins. TCRdb re-called the 5' RACE reads through MiXCR, storing one row per CDR3 protein. The sample consists of around 1.7 million distinct CDR3 sequences, about 31% of them appearing once. Sequenced input: cord blood. The receptors shown here come from a newborn girl in good health.

This clonotype was seen more than once but under ten times. The chain recombines TRBV7-9 with TRBJ2-3; 16 positions agree with TRBD2. Germline trimming cut 3 bases from V and 5 bases from J; bases unmatched to any gene: 2. This CDR3 region has 16 residues. Germline CDR1 and CDR2: SEHNR and FQNEAQ (reference sequence). As DNA, the CDR3 is TGTGCCAGCAGCTTCGGGACTAGCGGGAGGGTAGATACGCAGTATTTT. It is translated as CASSFGTSGRVDTQYF.

This clonotype was seen only a few times. This chain joins TRBV27 and TRBJ2-1; 13 positions match TRBD2. Per germline, CDR1 MNHEY and CDR2 SMNVEV (reference sequence). The CDR3 is 17 amino acids. V trimming: 1 base; J trimming: 6 bases; junction bases outside the gene matches: 6. CDR3 loop: CASSLWVLAGGGNEQFF. CDR3 sequence (DNA): TGTGCCAGCAGTTTATGGGTACTAGCGGGAGGGGGCAATGAGCAGTTCTTC.

This clonotype showed up many times. The chain joins TRBV12-3 or TRBV12-4 to TRBJ1-1; TRBD1 matches at 9 bases. Losses at the gene ends were 6 bases for V and 1 base for J; bases not matched to a gene: 3. The CDR3 is 14 residues long. CDR3 residues: CASSPGQGNTEAFF. In DNA form, the CDR3 reads TGTGCCAGCAGCCCGGGACAGGGGAACACTGAAGCTTTCTTT.

The rearrangement uses TRBV27 and TRBJ2-7; D gene uncertain. The CDR3 loop spans 13 amino acids. Trimming took 3 bases from V and 4 from J, leaving 10 bases between them. Germline CDR1 and CDR2: MNHEY and SMNVEV (reference sequence). CDR3 region: CASSFHQAYEQYF. CDR3 bases: TGTGCCAGCAGTTTTCACCAGGCGTACGAGCAGTACTTC.

The chain recombines TRBV28 with TRBJ2-1; 7 nucleotides line up with TRBD2. From germline, CDR1 is MDHEN and CDR2 SYDVKM. The CDR3 has 15 amino acids. The V and J ends lost 3 bases and 7 bases, in that order; junction bases with no gene match: 9. The CDR3 loop is CASSFLGEGRNEQFF. The CDR3 DNA reads as TGTGCCAGCAGTTTTTTGGGGGAGGGCCGGAATGAGCAGTTCTTC.

This sequence joins TRBV9 and TRBJ2-7, with D perhaps TRBD2 (5 bases). Germline CDR1 SGDLS, CDR2 YYNGEE. The CDR3 consists of 15 residues. Trimming removed 0 bases from V and 0 bases from J, with 10 bases in between. Here the CDR3 reads CASSVGLKSSYEQYF. In DNA form, the CDR3 reads TGTGCCAGCAGCGTAGGACTAAAAAGCTCCTACGAGCAGTACTTC.

This sequence joins TRBV14 and TRBJ2-1; 9 positions agree with TRBD2. CDR3 length equals 15 residues. The V segment lost 1 base and the J segment 8 bases; nucleotides outside the gene matches: 6. The V gene's germline CDR1 is SGHDN and CDR2 FVKESK. The CDR3 sequence is CASSQGIAGVDEQFF. The CDR3, as DNA: TGTGCCAGCAGCCAAGGGATAGCGGGAGTGGATGAGCAGTTCTTC.

Remarks on this clonotype: As the CDR3 is not closed by the conserved phenylalanine or tryptophan, this likely results from a read error. The chain recombines TRBV2 with TRBJ2-2; 12 bases align to TRBD2. The CDR3 runs 15 residues. Germline V CDR1 and CDR2: SNHLY, FYNNEI. The trim removed 8 bases at V and 6 bases at J, leaving 7 bases unmatched. The CDR3 loop is CASSRLAGEAGELFS. The CDR3 DNA is TGTGCCAGCTCCAGACTAGCGGGAGAGGCCGGGGAGCTGTTTTCT.

The chain carries TRBV4-1 and TRBJ2-5; a possible D gene is TRBD2 (5 bases). CDR3 length: 15 residues. Germline values: CDR1 MGHRA, CDR2 YSYEKL. Trimming removed 0 bases from V and 4 bases from J, with 12 bases in between. Written as DNA, the CDR3 is TGCGCCAGCAGCCAAGATCCTGGACTGGGAGAGACCCAGTACTTC. As protein: CASSQDPGLGETQYF.

The chain employs TRBV6-2 or TRBV6-3 and TRBJ2-1; 8 bases agree with TRBD2. Germline values: CDR1 MNHEY, CDR2 SVGEGT. The CDR3 loop spans 15 amino acids. J lost 8 bases, V lost 2 bases, and 8 bases had no gene match. CDR3 loop: CASSYGGTSGDEQFF. The DNA of the CDR3 is TGTGCCAGCAGTTACGGGGGGACTAGTGGTGATGAGCAGTTCTTC.

This chain joins TRBV6-9 and TRBJ2-7; 7 bases fit TRBD1. Unmatched junction bases numbered 15, after V lost 11 bases and J lost 2 bases. The germline CDR1 and CDR2 sequences are MNHGY and SVAAGI. The CDR3 extends over 15 amino acids. CDR3 sequence reads: CAVGKDREYTYEQYF. CDR3 nucleotide sequence: TGTGCCGTAGGCAAAGACAGGGAATATACCTACGAGCAGTACTTC.

This rearrangement joins TRBV7-2 to TRBJ2-7; D is perhaps TRBD1 (5 bases). The CDR3 contains 15 residues. Germline loops: CDR1 SGHTA, CDR2 FQGNSA. Trimming shortened V by 0 bases and J by 3 bases, and 12 bases separated the two germline ends. The CDR3 loop is CASSLAVTENYEQYF. In DNA, the CDR3 is TGTGCCAGCAGCTTAGCGGTGACAGAGAACTACGAGCAGTACTTC.

This clonotype has just a few counts. V gene TRBV4-1 combines with J gene TRBJ2-1, with 10 nucleotides matching TRBD2. The V gene's germline CDR1 is MGHRA and CDR2 YSYEKL. The trim removed 8 bases at V and 9 bases at J, leaving 16 bases unmatched. CDR3 length: 16 amino acids. The CDR3 protein is CASQILAGVSRVEQFF. CDR3 nucleotide sequence: TGCGCCAGCCAAATTCTAGCGGGAGTTTCTAGGGTTGAGCAGTTCTTC.

The chain recombines TRBV4-2 with TRBJ2-3, with D unresolved. The V gene lost 1 base and the J gene lost 1 base, with 12 bases spanning the gap. CDR3 length equals 16 residues. Germline V gene lookup returns CDR1 LGHNA and CDR2 YNFKEQ. The CDR3 reads CASSQAPGRGTDTQYF. Written as DNA, the CDR3 is TGTGCCAGCAGCCAAGCTCCAGGAAGGGGCACAGATACGCAGTATTTT.

The chain recombines TRBV3-1 with TRBJ2-5, with 7 bases fitting TRBD2. The length of the CDR3 is 16 residues. The V gene's germline CDR1 is LGHDT and CDR2 YNNKEL (reference sequence). The trim removed 1 base at V and 3 bases at J, leaving 8 bases unmatched. The CDR3 spells CASSQVWLADKETQYF. DNA for the CDR3: TGTGCCAGCAGCCAAGTATGGCTAGCGGATAAAGAGACCCAGTACTTC.

The table lists this clonotype with a few counts. This chain uses TRBV27 with TRBJ1-1; no definite D call. The CDR3 loop spans 15 amino acids. The germline CDR1 and CDR2 sequences are MNHEY and SMNVEV (reference sequence). V was cut by 2 bases and J by 1 base, with 11 bases left in between. Here the CDR3 DNA reads TGTGCCAGCAGTTTAGGAGGGTTTGGGAACACTGAAGCTTTCTTT. Translated, it gives CASSLGGFGNTEAFF.

There are a few counts of this clonotype. The CDR3 DNA follows: TGCAGCGTTGAAGATGGGCGGGACAGGGTTATTAGAGATGGGGCCAACGTCCTGACTTTC. Translating gives CSVEDGRDRVIRDGANVLTF. V usage is TRBV29-1 and J usage is TRBJ2-6; 9 nucleotides match TRBD1. V dropped 0 bases and J dropped 3; count of bases not matched to a gene: 15. Germline assignment: CDR1 SQVTM and CDR2 ANQGSEA. This CDR3 is built from 20 residues. Variable domain in full (rest from reference TRBV29-1 and TRBJ2-6): SAVISQKPSRDICQRGTSLTIQCQVDSQVTMMFWYRQQPGQSLTLIATANQGSEATYESGFVIDKFPISRPNLTFSTLTVSNMSPEDSSIYLCSVEDGRDRVIRDGANVLTFGAGSRLTVL.

This sequence joins TRBV20-1 and TRBJ2-2; D unclear. Trimming removed 4 bases from V and 0 bases from J, with 12 bases in between. Germline V gene lookup returns CDR1 DFQATT and CDR2 SNEGSKA (reference sequence). The CDR3 contains 15 residues. Written as DNA, the CDR3 is TGCAGTGCTACTAGGTTGGTTTCGAACACCGGGGAGCTGTTTTTT. Translation gives CSATRLVSNTGELFF.

This clonotype was observed a few times. The V gene is TRBV29-1, the J gene TRBJ1-4; 7 nucleotides agree with TRBD1. The CDR3 spans 13 residues. The germline V gene encodes CDR1 SQVTM and CDR2 ANQGSEA. With V trimmed by 6 bases and J by 8 bases, 9 bases remained unmatched. CDR3 nucleotide sequence: TGCAGCGTCGCTGACAGGGTGGACGAAAAACTGTTTTTT. This sequence encodes CSVADRVDEKLFF. Drawing the rest from reference TRBV29-1 and TRBJ1-4, the complete variable domain is SAVISQKPSRDICQRGTSLTIQCQVDSQVTMMFWYRQQPGQSLTLIATANQGSEATYESGFVIDKFPISRPNLTFSTLTVSNMSPEDSSIYLCSVADRVDEKLFFGSGTQLSVL.

The chain combines TRBV27 with TRBJ2-5; D unclear. This CDR3 contains 11 residues. V gave up 10 bases and J gave up 11 bases, with 17 bases separating them. Germline V CDR1 and CDR2: MNHEY, SMNVEV (reference sequence). The CDR3 loop reads CAIGSYNEQYF. In DNA form, the CDR3 reads TGTGCCATTGGTAGCTACAATGAGCAGTACTTC.